This section outlines one T cell receptor (beta chain) sequence together with its context. The target antigen is unknown. The data were taken from a study of shared clonotypes between healthy human individuals. This CDR3 contains 14 residues. The V end was cut by 4 bases, the J end by 1 base, with 10 bases between. CDR1 and CDR2 from the germline V gene are LNHDA and SQIVND (reference sequence). Regarding the study as a whole: Non-shared clonotypes were found to have lower generation probabilities than the clonotypes that were shared by all four of the sorted-subset donors. Compared with memory subsets, naive subsets generally had larger estimated richness.

Assay used: immunoSEQ multiplex PCR; TCRdb lists only in-frame clones, some missing. Found here are about 2.2 million clones, 90% to 95% of them singletons; the top ten hold 1.5% to 2%. Naive CD8 populations comprised CD45RO-negative cells positively selected for CCR7, excluding terminally differentiated effector memory CD45RA+ cells. The V call is TRBV19, the J call TRBJ1-1; possibly TRBD1 for D (5 bases). Sample: naive CD8+ T cells from PBMCs. This sequence was found in a man between 18 and 29 years old in good health. Some clones in this sample may be carry-over from other donors' samples. CDR3: CASSSDSWNTEAFF. DNA for the CDR3: TGTGCCAGTAGTAGTGACAGCTGGAACACTGAAGCTTTCTTT.